This paragraph reports one TCR beta chain. CDR1 is MDHEN, CDR2 SYDVKM, per germline. The CDR3 is 12 residues long. The V end was cut by 5 bases, the J end by 4 bases, with 8 bases between. The data were taken from a study of blood T cell repertoires in COVID-19. Original processing methods: From reference gene primer amplification, estimates of nucleated cell counts were derived. Generated by immunoSEQ multiplex PCR, the TCRdb table keeps only in-frame clones and is missing some. V, J and clone size were drawn from that table, and D and trimming were deduced from the DNA. The sample lists some 400,000 clones; roughly 86% were seen once.

This receptor was taken from a woman in her fifties or sixties with COVID-19, enrolled during active disease. This chain links TRBV28 with TRBJ2-5; no firm D call. Material: peripheral blood. CDR3: CASSLSVETQYF. The CDR3 DNA follows: TGTGCCAGCAGTCTGTCGGTAGAGACCCAGTACTTC. Combining the CDR3 with reference TRBV28 and TRBJ2-5 gives the whole variable domain DVKVTQSSRYLVKRTGEKVFLECVQDMDHENMFWYRQDPGLGLRLIYFSYDVKMKEKGDIPEGYSVSREKKERFSLILESASTNQTSMYLCASSLSVETQYFGPGTRLLVL.